This TCR beta chain was sequenced during a study of cytomegalovirus exposure and HLA in healthy donors. Study at large: HLA-typed donors were the source of 86 million or so unique TCRs held in an early data release.

This clone was detected a few times. Its antigen is still unknown. The study's findings and limits: One variant, a missense change in DCLRE1C, was linked in a later analysis to TCR beta V- and J-gene trimming.

The PCR ran on 60 Vbeta and 13 Jbeta primers. Here immunoSEQ multiplex PCR was the method, and the copy in TCRdb shows in-frame clones only, minus some. This sample carries some 90,000 clones, 60% to 75% of them seen once, and the ten largest clones take 2.5% to 3%. V shed 4 bases, J shed 3 bases, and the junction held 8 bases outside the gene matches. CDR1 SGHRS and CDR2 YFSETQ come from the germline V gene. The CDR3 consists of 16 residues. The chain links TRBV5-1 to TRBJ2-1; 9 nucleotides agree with TRBD2. This clonotype originated in a female donor in good health and CMV-seropositive. Input material: PBMCs. The CDR3 region is CASSPAGGVVYNEQFF. The CDR3 nucleotides read TGCGCCAGCAGCCCAGCGGGAGGAGTCGTCTACAATGAGCAGTTCTTC. The whole variable domain, remainder taken from reference TRBV5-1 and TRBJ2-1, is KAGVTQTPRYLIKTRGQQVTLSCSPISGHRSVSWYQQTPGQGLQFLFEYFSETQRNKGNFPGRFSGRQFSNSRSEMNVSTLELGDSALYLCASSPAGGVVYNEQFFGPGTRLTVL.